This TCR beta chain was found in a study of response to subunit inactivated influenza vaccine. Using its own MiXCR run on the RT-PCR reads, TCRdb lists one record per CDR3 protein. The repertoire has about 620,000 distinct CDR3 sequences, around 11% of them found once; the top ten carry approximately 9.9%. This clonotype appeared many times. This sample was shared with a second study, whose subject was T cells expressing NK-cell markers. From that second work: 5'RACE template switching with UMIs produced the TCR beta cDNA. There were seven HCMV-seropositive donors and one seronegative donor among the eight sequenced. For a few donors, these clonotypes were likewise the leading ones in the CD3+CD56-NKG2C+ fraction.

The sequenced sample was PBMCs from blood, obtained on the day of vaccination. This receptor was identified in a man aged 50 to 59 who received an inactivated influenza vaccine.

The CDR3 bases are TGTGCCAGCAGAAAACAGGGGGGAGAGACCCAGTACTTC. Protein sequence: CASRKQGGETQYF. This chain connects TRBV7-9 to TRBJ2-5; 8 nucleotides match TRBD1. This CDR3 is 13 amino acids long. With 6 bases clipped from V and 4 bases from J, the junction kept 4 bases outside the gene matches. Germline V gives CDR1 SEHNR, CDR2 FQNEAQ (reference sequence).